A selection of T cell receptor beta chains follows, all from one sample in a study of T cell changes during pregnancy in multiple sclerosis. The repertoire was sequenced with immunoSEQ multiplex PCR; TCRdb's copy has only in-frame clones and lacks some. The data show about 28,000 clones, 89% seen once. This sample comprised CD4+ T cells from peripheral blood mononuclear cells, obtained in the second trimester of pregnancy. The receptors here all came from a female donor with multiple sclerosis, enrolled in a pregnancy study. Both conserved end residues are part of each CDR3. A D gene is named only where the DNA matches it firmly. Clone size appears in some rows only: once, few, many, or a class for an expanded clone.

CDR3 length | clone size | J gene | D gene | V gene | CDR3 protein
13 | - | TRBJ1-5 | TRBD1 | TRBV29-1 | CSARTGIGQPQHF
16 | - | TRBJ2-3 | - | TRBV4-1 | CASSHQGAGGGDTQYF
15 | few | TRBJ1-1 | TRBD1 | TRBV5-4 | CASRTGGEGNTEAFF
14 | - | TRBJ2-5 | TRBD1 | TRBV5-1 | CASTSSGQGETQYF
13 | - | TRBJ2-1 | - | TRBV2 | CACGDSSYNEQFF
16 | - | TRBJ1-4 | TRBD1 | TRBV7-2 | CASSLAPGQGGEKLFF
14 | - | TRBJ1-3 | - | TRBV19 | CASSIVASGNTIYF
17 | - | TRBJ2-2 | TRBD1 | TRBV4-3 | CASSPSRDRGHTGELFF
12 | - | TRBJ2-3 | - | TRBV30 | CAWSGGGDTQYF
12 | few | TRBJ1-1 | - | TRBV29-1 | CSVEGVNTEAFF
12 | - | TRBJ2-7 | TRBD1 | TRBV6-6 | CASSSQGNEQYF
13 | - | TRBJ1-2 | - | TRBV9 | CASSVDFGYGYTF
16 | - | TRBJ1-4 | TRBD1 | TRBV18 | CASSRDSPATNEKLFF
15 | - | TRBJ1-2 | - | TRBV6-6 | CASSYGSGANYGYTF
13 | - | TRBJ1-2 | - | TRBV29-1 | CSVERTGNYGYTF
15 | - | TRBJ1-4 | - | TRBV4-3 | CASSRGVGVNEKLFF
15 | - | TRBJ1-1 | - | TRBV29-1 | CSAGRDARLGTEAFF
15 | - | TRBJ1-3 | TRBD1 | TRBV29-1 | CSVRTGSNSGNTIYF
12 | once | TRBJ1-2 | - | TRBV29-1 | CSVVDRIYGYTF
16 | - | TRBJ2-1 | - | TRBV4-1 | CASSQDRRQGGHEQFF
13 | - | TRBJ1-2 | - | TRBV29-1 | CSYSLGAGDGYTF
18 | - | TRBJ2-7 | TRBD2 | TRBV18 | CASSPRTSGAGASYEQYF
13 | - | TRBJ1-2 | - | TRBV5-1 | CASSLDIPYGYTF
12 | few | TRBJ1-3 | - | TRBV2 | CASRPDNHPNYF
14 | once | TRBJ2-5 | - | TRBV9 | CASSVEGRVETQYF
16 | - | TRBJ2-7 | - | TRBV7-2 | CASSLLGARITYEQYF
16 | - | TRBJ2-1 | TRBD2 | TRBV25-1 | CASSTLLAGEYNEQFF
12 | - | TRBJ1-1 | - | TRBV2 | CASLRLEGVAFF
18 | - | TRBJ2-1 | - | TRBV27 | CASSLRASGSGTYNEQFF
12 | - | TRBJ1-1 | TRBD1 | TRBV6-4 | CASRGTGGRAFF
14 | - | TRBJ1-1 | - | TRBV5-1 | CASSSRGGNTEAFF
12 | - | TRBJ2-2 | - | TRBV6-5 | CASSQNTGELFF
12 | - | TRBJ2-7 | - | TRBV6-1 | CASRTTSYEQYF
15 | few | TRBJ1-1 | - | TRBV4-1 | CASSQSERVNTEAFF
17 | - | TRBJ2-1 | TRBD2 | TRBV12-5 | CASGYGGGRSSYNEQFF
14 | - | TRBJ2-3 | TRBD2 | TRBV7-8 | CASSLSGNTDTQYF
14 | - | TRBJ2-1 | TRBD2 | TRBV7-3 | CASSLRGGNNEQFF
14 | - | TRBJ1-2 | - | TRBV5-1 | CASRQEWGRLGYTF
13 | - | TRBJ1-1 | - | TRBV19 | CASTRGMNTEAFF
17 | - | TRBJ2-3 | TRBD1 | TRBV19 | CASRGGGQDRSTDTQYF
15 | - | TRBJ2-7 | TRBD2 | TRBV23-1 | CASSREGLRPYEQYF